These 24 T cell receptor beta chains came from one sample sequenced in a study of radiotherapy plus CTLA-4 blockade in lung cancer (dated by TCRdb to 2017 to 2018). Preparation of the library involved the immunoSEQ multiplex PCR assay. Drawn from immuneACCESS, this table holds only the in-frame rearrangements with V and J called that TCRdb kept. Clones are partly lost; checked studies trace under half to an unresolved V gene and leave the rest unexplained. For this sample the table gives tens of thousands of clones, of which over 75% were detected only once. Approximately 7.7% of the sample is held by the ten biggest clonotypes. The sample here was peripheral blood, taken from a patient treated with radiotherapy plus ipilimumab. The receptors shown here come from a human donor with non-small cell lung cancer who had stable disease on radiotherapy plus ipilimumab.

For the CDR3, the DNA is TGTGCCAGCAGCGCGGACAGATCGAGAAATTCACCCCTCCACTTT. This translates into CASSADRSRNSPLHF. The chain carries TRBV7-8 and TRBJ1-6; D is possibly TRBD1 (6 bases). The CDR3 totals 15 residues. Trimming left V 5 bases short and J 7 bases short, with 15 bases between. In germline, CDR1 is SGHVS, CDR2 FQNEAQ.

This chain joins TRBV4-2 and TRBJ2-3, with 11 nucleotides matching TRBD2. J lost 1 base, V lost 1 base, and 1 base had no gene match. This CDR3 comprises 16 residues. The germline V gene has CDR1 LGHNA and CDR2 YNFKEQ. This CDR3 is CASSQALAGGTDTQYF. The CDR3 DNA is TGTGCCAGCAGCCAAGCACTAGCGGGGGGCACAGATACGCAGTATTTT.

The chain has TRBV7-8 and TRBJ2-2; no clear D. CDR3 length: 16 amino acids. Trimming stripped 5 bases from V and 2 bases from J, with 15 bases between. Germline V gives CDR1 SGHVS, CDR2 FQNEAQ. The CDR3: CASSIRAPPNTGELFF. The CDR3 DNA sequence: TGTGCCAGCAGCATAAGGGCCCCCCCTAACACCGGGGAGCTGTTTTTT. Supplemented by reference TRBV7-8 and TRBJ2-2, the full variable domain reads GAGVSQSPRYKVAKRGQDVALRCDPISGHVSLFWYQQALGQGPEFLTYFQNEAQLDKSGLPSDRFFAERPEGSVSTLKIQRTQQEDSAVYLCASSIRAPPNTGELFFGEGSRLTVL.

In this sample, this clone turned up a few times. V gene TRBV11-2 combines with J gene TRBJ1-6; 10 bases map to TRBD1. The CDR3 covers 17 residues. The ends lost 3 bases at V and 9 bases at J; junction bases unmatched: 11. The germline CDR1 and CDR2 sequences are SGHAT and FQNNGV. The CDR3 nucleotides are TGTGCCAGCAGCTTCGCCGGGACAGGGGAAATCGGTTCACCCCTCCACTTT. Its translation is CASSFAGTGEIGSPLHF. The full variable domain, with the rest looked up from reference TRBV11-2 and TRBJ1-6, is EAGVAQSPRYKIIEKRQSVAFWCNPISGHATLYWYQQILGQGPKLLIQFQNNGVVDDSQLPKDRFSAERLKGVDSTLKIQPAKLEDSAVYLCASSFAGTGEIGSPLHFGNGTRLTVT.

The chain recombines TRBV2 with TRBJ2-5, with TRBD2 matching 9 bases. The J segment lost 5 bases and the V segment lost 3 bases, leaving 4 bases of the junction unmatched. Germline V gene lookup returns CDR1 SNHLY and CDR2 FYNNEI. This CDR3 comprises 14 residues. In DNA, the CDR3 is TGTGCCAGCAGTGATGCTAGCGGGGCCGAGACCCAGTACTTC. This codes for CASSDASGAETQYF.

CDR3 sequence (DNA): TGTGCCAGCAGTGACTCGACAGGGGGGGTCGATACGCAGTATTTT. Its translation: CASSDSTGGVDTQYF. The chain recombines TRBV6-4 with TRBJ2-3, with 9 bases matching TRBD1. Per the germline V gene, CDR1 is MRHNA and CDR2 is SNTAGT. The CDR3 is made up of 15 amino acids. With 0 bases clipped from V and 6 bases from J, the junction kept 4 bases outside the gene matches.

The table lists this clone with a few counts. CDR3 DNA: TGTGCCAGCAGCGCCAATGGTGAAAAACTGTTTTTT. Amino acids: CASSANGEKLFF. The chain employs TRBV21-1 and TRBJ1-4. TRBV21-1 represents a pseudogene. This CDR3 region has 12 residues.

J is TRBJ2-2 and V is TRBV5-8, with 7 positions matching TRBD1. CDR3 length equals 16 residues. The V and J ends lost 1 base and 1 base, in that order; junction bases with no gene match: 4. The germline CDR1 and CDR2 sequences are SGHTS and YDEGEE. The CDR3 reads CASSLQGELNTGELFF. In DNA, the CDR3 is TGTGCCAGCAGCTTGCAGGGGGAGCTGAACACCGGGGAGCTGTTTTTT.

This clone was recorded only once. The chain recombines TRBV27 with TRBJ2-7; 8 bases map to TRBD2. Germline V gives CDR1 MNHEY, CDR2 SMNVEV (reference sequence). The CDR3 totals 13 residues. Unmatched junction bases numbered 1, after V lost 5 bases and J lost 1 base. CDR3 nucleotide sequence: TGTGCCAGCAGTCGCGGGGGGTCCTACGAGCAGTACGTC. Translating it yields CASSRGGSYEQYV.

The chain uses TRBV28 and TRBJ2-3; D is perhaps TRBD2 (7 bases). The CDR3 sequence is 15 residues long. From germline, CDR1 is MDHEN and CDR2 SYDVKM. The V end was cut by 7 bases, the J end by 3 bases, with 17 bases between. The CDR3 region has the DNA TGTGCCAGCACCGGGCCAGGGAGGGGGACAGATACGCAGTATTTT. This codes for CASTGPGRGTDTQYF. Combining the CDR3 with reference TRBV28 and TRBJ2-3 gives the whole variable domain DVKVTQSSRYLVKRTGEKVFLECVQDMDHENMFWYRQDPGLGLRLIYFSYDVKMKEKGDIPEGYSVSREKKERFSLILESASTNQTSMYLCASTGPGRGTDTQYFGPGTRLTVL.

The chain carries TRBV5-1 and TRBJ2-7; 8 bases match TRBD1. V shed 5 bases, J shed 4 bases, and the junction held 11 bases outside the gene matches. This CDR3 has 15 residues. Germline assignment: CDR1 SGHRS and CDR2 YFSETQ. Here the CDR3 reads CASRQGTGEAYEQYF. CDR3 in DNA: TGCGCCAGCAGACAGGGGACAGGTGAGGCGTACGAGCAGTACTTC.

The chain carries TRBV5-8 and TRBJ1-1; D may be TRBD1 (5 bases). The germline V gene has CDR1 SGHTS and CDR2 YDEGEE. Trimming removed 5 bases at V and 2 bases at J, with 10 bases between. The CDR3 runs 13 residues. As DNA, the CDR3 is TGTGCCAGCAGTTGGACATATAACACTGAAGCTTTCTTT. Its protein product is CASSWTYNTEAFF. Variable domain in full (rest from reference TRBV5-8 and TRBJ1-1): EAGVTQSPTHLIKTRGQQATLRCSPISGHTSVYWYQQALGLGLQFLLWYDEGEERNRGNFPPRFSGRQFPNYSSELNVNALELEDSALYLCASSWTYNTEAFFGQGTRLTVV.

The CDR3 sequence is CASTRGSISPLHF. CDR3 DNA sequence: TGTGCCAGCACACGGGGAAGTATTTCACCCCTCCACTTT. The rearrangement joins TRBV14 to TRBJ1-6; D is ambiguous. Germline V gene data show CDR1 as SGHDN and CDR2 as FVKESK. The CDR3 length is 13 residues. V gave up 7 bases and J gave up 9 bases, with 13 bases separating them.

This clone was picked up a small number of times. The chain links TRBV6-6 to TRBJ2-1, with D perhaps TRBD2 (5 bases). In germline, CDR1 is MNHNY, CDR2 SVGAGI (reference sequence). The CDR3 length is 14 residues. Trimming took off 7 bases at V and 4 bases at J, with 14 bases between the two ends. The CDR3 here is CASTLTDSYNEQFF. In DNA, the CDR3 is TGTGCCAGCACGTTGACGGACTCGTACAATGAGCAGTTCTTC.

The chain is built from TRBV6-1 and TRBJ2-3, with 9 bases lining up with TRBD1. Germline CDR1 and CDR2: MNHNS and SASEGT. CDR3 size: 15 residues. V was clipped by 5 bases and J by 7 bases; unmatched bases: 10. CDR3 sequence (DNA): TGTGCCAGCAGTAATCCGGGACAGGGCAAGTATACGCAGTATTTT. The encoded protein is CASSNPGQGKYTQYF.

Here the CDR3 reads CASGLVIRRPYWGGYTF. CDR3 sequence (DNA): TGTGCTAGTGGTTTGGTAATCCGACGACCCTACTGGGGTGGCTACACCTTC. This chain links TRBV12-5 with TRBJ1-2; D call uncertain. This CDR3 is 17 amino acids long. Germline CDR1 and CDR2: LGHNT and FRNRAP. V was shortened by 0 bases and J by 7 bases, with 21 bases between the two germline ends.

The chain employs TRBV27 and TRBJ2-2; TRBD1 matches at 8 bases. V trimming: 8 bases; J trimming: 11 bases; junction bases outside the gene matches: 7. Looked up from germline, CDR1 is MNHEY and CDR2 is SMNVEV (reference sequence). The CDR3 is made up of 12 amino acids. The CDR3 DNA reads as TGTGCCAGCGGAAGACAGGGGCGAGAGCTGTTTTTT. It specifies CASGRQGRELFF.

The chain recombines TRBV4-1 with TRBJ2-1; tentative D call: TRBD1 (5 bases). Germline values: CDR1 MGHRA, CDR2 YSYEKL. V was pared by 1 base and J by 3 bases, with 13 bases between. The CDR3 sequence is 16 residues long. The CDR3 sequence: CASSQAGSGIYNEQFF. The CDR3 bases are TGCGCCAGCAGCCAAGCAGGGTCAGGGATCTACAATGAGCAGTTCTTC.

Remarks on this clone: At one boundary the junction diverges from the germline segment, which might be a read error. The V gene is TRBV7-9, the J gene TRBJ1-1, with TRBD1 identical over 8 bases. Per germline, CDR1 SEHNR and CDR2 FQNEAQ (reference sequence). This CDR3 region has 16 residues. The CDR3 is CASSLPRTGQNTEASF. Written as DNA, the CDR3 is TGTGCCAGCAGCTTACCCCGGACAGGGCAGAACACTGAAGCTTCCTTT. The whole variable domain, filled in from reference TRBV7-9 and TRBJ1-1, reads DTGVSQNPRHKITKRGQNVTFRCDPISEHNRLYWYRQTLGQGPEFLTYFQNEAQLEKSRLLSDRFSAERPKGSFSTLEIQRTEQGDSAMYLCASSLPRTGQNTEASFGQGTRLTVV.

The rearrangement joins TRBV7-2 to TRBJ2-1; TRBD1 might be the D (7 bases). Germline V gene sequence: CDR1 SGHTA, CDR2 FQGNSA. The V end was cut by 5 bases, the J end by 13 bases, with 18 bases between. This CDR3 region has 13 residues. In DNA, the CDR3 is TGTGCCAGCAGCCCAGGGGGGACAGCTTTACAGTTCTTC. Translation gives CASSPGGTALQFF.

The V and J genes are TRBV4-3 and TRBJ1-1; D might be TRBD1 (6 bases). This CDR3 spans 15 amino acids. V lost 3 bases and J 0 bases, leaving 11 bases between the germline ends. CDR1 is LGHNA, CDR2 YSLEER, per germline. CDR3: CASSHLQGLNTEAFF. For the CDR3, the DNA is TGCGCCAGCAGCCACCTCCAGGGGTTGAACACTGAAGCTTTCTTT.

The V call is TRBV6-1, the J call TRBJ2-7, with no clear D. The ends were cut back, 3 bases at V and 8 bases at J, with 8 bases in the middle. CDR3 size: 11 residues. Germline lookup yields CDR1 MNHNS and CDR2 SASEGT. CDR3 nucleotides: TGTGCCAGCAGTGAGAGGTTGCAGCAGTACTTC. This translates into CASSERLQQYF.

In DNA, the CDR3 is TGTGCCAGCAGTTACTCAGGGAGAGGGGCGTATTCACCCCTCCACTTT. Translation gives CASSYSGRGAYSPLHF. V and J are TRBV6-5 and TRBJ1-6; maybe TRBD1 (5 bases). CDR3 size: 16 residues. Germline loops: CDR1 MNHEY, CDR2 SVGAGI. Between the trimmed V and J ends, which lost 0 bases and 8 bases, there was a span of 14 bases.

This chain links TRBV7-9 with TRBJ2-7, with TRBD1 as a possible D gene (6 bases). Trimming took 5 bases from V and 5 from J, leaving 19 bases between them. The CDR3 extends over 15 amino acids. Germline CDR1 and CDR2: SEHNR and FQNEAQ (reference sequence). In DNA form, the CDR3 reads TGTGCCAGCAGCCTCGGACAGTTAAGAGGGGACGAGCAGTACTTC. It specifies CASSLGQLRGDEQYF.